Following are 17 T cell receptor beta chains from one sample sequenced in a study of long-term antiretroviral therapy in people with HIV. Runs used v3.0 of the immunoSEQ assay and were done at survey level. The assay was immunoSEQ multiplex PCR, and TCRdb's table has in-frame clones only and misses some. The repertoire holds approximately 27,000 clones, with 75% to 95% as singletons. The material sequenced was unsorted PBMCs, taken approximately 5.1 years after starting antiretroviral therapy. All receptors come from a woman aged 35 to 49 with HIV.

CDR3 sequence reads: CASSQSPGVIQYF. Here the CDR3 DNA reads TGTGCCAGCAGCCAGAGCCCGGGGGTCATTCAGTACTTC. The chain joins TRBV9 to TRBJ2-4; tentatively, D is TRBD2 (6 bases). V was trimmed by 4 bases and J by 9 bases, leaving 14 bases between them. The CDR3 totals 13 residues. Germline loops: CDR1 SGDLS, CDR2 YYNGEE.

In this sample, this clone turned up once. The chain recombines TRBV2 with TRBJ1-1; D is unclear. The germline CDR1 and CDR2 sequences are SNHLY and FYNNEI. The CDR3 is made up of 11 amino acids. Deletions cut 2 bases from V and 3 bases from J, with 1 base between. The CDR3 loop is CASSEYTEAFF. The CDR3, as DNA: TGTGCCAGCAGTGAATACACTGAAGCTTTCTTT. The whole variable domain, remainder taken from reference TRBV2 and TRBJ1-1, is EPEVTQTPSHQVTQMGQEVILRCVPISNHLYFYWYRQILGQKVEFLVSFYNNEISEKSEIFDDQFSVERPDGSNFTLKIRSTKLEDSAMYFCASSEYTEAFFGQGTRLTVV.

Of note for this clone: Other DNA sequences from this sample encode an identical CDR3 as well. The chain uses TRBV5-1 and TRBJ2-7; TRBD1 is a possible D gene (8 bases). The CDR3 covers 14 residues. Trimming took 5 bases from V and 2 from J, leaving 14 bases between them. Germline V CDR1 and CDR2: SGHRS, YFSETQ. The CDR3 DNA is TGCGCCAGCAGGCGGGGGACAGGAGCCTACGAGCAGTACTTC. Protein product: CASRRGTGAYEQYF.

This chain links TRBV6-6 with TRBJ2-2, with a tentative D call TRBD2 (6 bases). Per germline, CDR1 MNHNY and CDR2 SVGAGI (reference sequence). Deletions cut 5 bases from V and 4 bases from J, with 11 bases between. The CDR3 sequence is 14 residues long. This CDR3 is CASSTPGGTGELFF. The CDR3 coding sequence is TGTGCCAGCAGTACCCCCGGGGGCACCGGGGAGCTGTTTTTT.

V and J are TRBV6-6 and TRBJ2-7, with 8 nucleotides matching TRBD2. Germline V CDR1 and CDR2: MNHNY, SVGAGI (reference sequence). Germline trimming cut 6 bases from V and 3 bases from J; bases unmatched to any gene: 1. This CDR3 has 12 residues. CDR3 bases: TGTGCCAGCAGAGCGGGGGACTACGAGCAGTACTTC. As protein: CASRAGDYEQYF.

The gene calls are TRBV11-2 and TRBJ2-5; 8 nucleotides line up with TRBD2. This CDR3 is built from 15 residues. Trimming at V came to 6 bases and at J to 5 bases, leaving 11 bases not matched to a gene. The germline V gene has CDR1 SGHAT and CDR2 FQNNGV. The CDR3 loop is CASSRAGAGMETQYF. The CDR3 DNA reads as TGTGCCAGCAGTCGAGCGGGAGCGGGTATGGAGACCCAGTACTTC.

V and J are TRBV7-9 and TRBJ2-1, with 7 bases that match TRBD1. Germline-derived CDR1 and CDR2 are SEHNR and FQNEAQ (reference sequence). V lost 4 bases and J lost 6; bases outside the gene matches: 3. The CDR3 totals 13 residues. CDR3 protein: CASSSRTGNEQFF. As DNA, the CDR3 is TGTGCCAGCAGCTCCCGGACAGGCAATGAGCAGTTCTTC.

The sample holds one count of this clone. The chain uses TRBV13 and TRBJ1-1; the D is unclear. Germline assignment: CDR1 PRHDT and CDR2 FYEKMQ (reference sequence). This CDR3 is built from 14 residues. Trimming pared 2 bases from V and 2 bases from J, leaving 9 bases between. The CDR3 DNA follows: TGTGCCAGCAGCTTAAATGGACGAAACACTGAAGCTTTCTTT. It yields the protein CASSLNGRNTEAFF.

The chain's CDR3 is CASSESRATQETQYF. The CDR3 coding sequence is TGCGCCAGCAGTGAGTCTAGGGCCACCCAAGAGACCCAGTACTTC. The chain recombines TRBV10-2 with TRBJ2-5; no definite D call. The ends were cut back, 0 bases at V and 1 base at J, with 9 bases in the middle. The CDR3 contains 15 residues. Germline assignment: CDR1 WSHSY and CDR2 SAAADI.

This clone has just a few counts. The V call is TRBV5-4, the J call TRBJ1-4, with 9 bases that match TRBD1. Germline V gene sequence: CDR1 SGHNT, CDR2 YYREEE (reference sequence). V trimming: 1 base; J trimming: 7 bases; junction bases outside the gene matches: 8. The CDR3 runs 16 residues. The CDR3 reads CASSLSGGTGREKLFF. The CDR3 coding sequence is TGTGCCAGCAGCTTGTCCGGCGGGACAGGGCGTGAAAAACTGTTTTTT.

The chain links TRBV4-2 to TRBJ2-7; 8 bases fit TRBD1. Germline CDR1 is LGHNA and CDR2 is YNFKEQ. CDR3 length: 15 residues. Trimming cost V 1 base and J 5 bases; bases outside gene matches: 7. The CDR3 here is CASSQGDRLPDEQYF. In DNA form, the CDR3 reads TGTGCCAGCAGCCAAGGGGACAGGCTCCCTGACGAGCAGTACTTC.

This clone was counted a single time. This chain connects TRBV18 to TRBJ1-3, with 7 bases identical to TRBD1. The junction had 3 bases not matched to a gene; V was cut back by 8 bases and J by 2 bases. In germline, CDR1 is KGHSH, CDR2 LQKENI. CDR3 length: 13 amino acids. Here the CDR3 DNA reads TGTGCCAGCCGACAGGGAACTGGAAACACCATATATTTT. Its protein product is CASRQGTGNTIYF.

The rearrangement joins TRBV4-1 to TRBJ2-5, with 9 bases matching TRBD2. The V segment lost 0 bases and the J segment 0 bases; nucleotides outside the gene matches: 5. This CDR3 region has 17 residues. In germline, CDR1 is MGHRA, CDR2 YSYEKL. DNA of the CDR3: TGCGCCAGCAGCCAAGACGGCGCGGGGGGGTACCAAGAGACCCAGTACTTC. It translates to CASSQDGAGGYQETQYF.

This rearrangement joins TRBV5-6 to TRBJ2-7; D ambiguous. V was shortened by 2 bases and J by 0 bases, with 12 bases between the two germline ends. Germline loops: CDR1 SGHDT, CDR2 YYEEEE. The length of the CDR3 is 15 residues. The CDR3 coding sequence is TGTGCCAGCAGCTTACGGCCCTGGGGCTCCTACGAGCAGTACTTC. As protein: CASSLRPWGSYEQYF.

As DNA, the CDR3 is TGCAGCGTTGAGGGACAGGGCGGAAAACTGTTTTTT. Residues: CSVEGQGGKLFF. The chain links TRBV29-1 to TRBJ1-4; TRBD1 matches at 9 bases. In germline, CDR1 is SQVTM, CDR2 ANQGSEA. The V gene end was trimmed by 3 bases and the J gene end by 10 bases; junction bases not matched to a gene: 3. CDR3 length equals 12 residues.

The chain employs TRBV15 and TRBJ2-6; D is possibly TRBD1 (5 bases). Germline values: CDR1 LNHNV, CDR2 YYDKDF (reference sequence). V was shortened by 7 bases and J by 2 bases, with 12 bases between the two germline ends. The CDR3 consists of 15 residues. The CDR3 sequence is CATNLQGAGANVLTF. CDR3 bases: TGTGCCACCAATTTACAAGGGGCTGGGGCCAACGTCCTGACTTTC.

The chain links TRBV5-5 to TRBJ1-1; a weak D match, TRBD1 (6 bases). The V gene's germline CDR1 is SGHKS and CDR2 YYEKEE (reference sequence). Trimming pared 0 bases from V and 5 bases from J, leaving 11 bases between. CDR3 length: 14 amino acids. The CDR3 region is CASSLVGGDTEAFF. In nucleotides, the CDR3 is TGTGCCAGCAGCTTGGTAGGGGGAGATACTGAAGCTTTCTTT.